The T cell receptor (beta chain) described here comes from a study of cytomegalovirus exposure and HLA in healthy donors. Notes on this clone: What it binds is not known.

Findings and caveats of the study: Presence/absence results assume similar sequencing depth per donor, which may not hold. Per a later analysis, 18,000 or so TCR beta sequences showed association with HLA alleles at 0.05 false discovery rate. A missense variant in DCLRE1C was later tied to TCR beta V- and J-gene trimming. The number of N-insertions in an Asian-associated ancestry cluster was reportedly below the 666-donor mean in a later analysis.

PCR used 60 Vbeta primers and 13 Jbeta primers. Profiled with immunoSEQ multiplex PCR; TCRdb holds only in-frame clones, not every one. The repertoire includes approximately 140,000 clones, over 65% of them detected once, and 3% sits in the top ten. With V trimmed by 6 bases and J by 6 bases, 7 bases remained unmatched. Germline V lookup: CDR1 MNHEY, CDR2 SMNVEV (reference sequence). This CDR3 has 13 amino acids. This TCR was recovered from a man aged 35 to 55 in good health and CMV-seropositive. Sequenced material: PBMCs. This chain uses TRBV27 with TRBJ2-5; 7 bases are a match to TRBD1. Here the CDR3 reads CASRRTGGQTQYF. CDR3 in DNA: TGTGCCAGCAGGCGGACAGGCGGCCAGACCCAGTACTTC.